These T cell receptor beta chains were read from a single sample in a study of identical twins. TCRdb reprocessed the 5' RACE reads via MiXCR and lists one record per CDR3 protein. The sample yields 600,000 to 850,000 distinct CDR3 sequences, roughly 18% seen once. This same sample was also part of a study on T cells expressing NK-cell markers.

The specimen was PBMCs. Receptor source: a woman aged 18-30 years in good health. CDR3s include the opening cysteine and the closing phenylalanine or tryptophan. A row's size may be missing; if present it is once, few, many or a size class.

size,V,CDR3
few,TRBV5-6,CASSLVGLIYEQYF
few,TRBV14,CASSQGPPDTQYF
few,TRBV7-9,CASTRETGAYGELFF
.,TRBV29-1,CSVDVMNTEAFF
.,TRBV5-1,CASRDGASTDTQYF
few,TRBV20-1,CSARTLAEASTDTQYF
.,TRBV9,CASSVGGRTEYPYEQYF
few,TRBV6-5,CASSYFSPTDTQYF
.,TRBV5-1,CASSLAAFSNIQYF
few,TRBV20-1,CSARGAKGHPHEQYF
many,TRBV21-1,CASSKGGSGTGELFF
.,TRBV12-3/TRBV12-4,CASSPKNRGKSGNTIYF
.,TRBV12-3/TRBV12-4,CARSPLLGTDTQYF
.,TRBV2,CASSWDRHDEQFF
.,TRBV20-1,CSASGTSGEISYNEQFF
few,TRBV6-1,CASSRRQGISYGYTF
.,TRBV27,CASSSSLTDTQYF
.,TRBV9,CASSVTGTVYGYTF
.,TRBV9,CASGPGQGAYEQYF
.,TRBV10-3,CAISDPEVEAGVYPDTQYF
.,TRBV7-3,CASSLLGVNTDTQYF
.,TRBV7-9,CASSLERGVYNEQFF